This T cell receptor beta chain was identified during a study of shared clonotypes between healthy human individuals. Study processing details: Junction-only sequences without quality scores came from ImmunoSEQ, so filtering differed. Data came from immunoSEQ multiplex PCR; TCRdb stores just in-frame clones and leaves some out. V and J calls and clone size come straight from that table; D and trimming were deduced from the DNA. The sample shows 2 million to 2.5 million clones, around 93% of them seen only once. CDR1 MNHNY and CDR2 SVGAGI come from the germline V gene (reference sequence). This CDR3 spans 16 amino acids. With 0 bases removed from V and 4 bases from J, the gap between germline ends came to 15 bases.

The TCR originated in a man aged 18 to 29 in good health. Some clones in this sample may be carry-over from other donors' samples. Sequenced: naive CD4+ T cells from PBMCs. The sample's subset: CD45RA+ positively selected. This chain uses TRBV6-6 with TRBJ1-1; no reliable D call. The DNA for the CDR3 is TGTGCCAGCAGTTACTCGCTGGATTTAGTGAGCACTGAAGCTTTCTTT. This gives the protein CASSYSLDLVSTEAFF.